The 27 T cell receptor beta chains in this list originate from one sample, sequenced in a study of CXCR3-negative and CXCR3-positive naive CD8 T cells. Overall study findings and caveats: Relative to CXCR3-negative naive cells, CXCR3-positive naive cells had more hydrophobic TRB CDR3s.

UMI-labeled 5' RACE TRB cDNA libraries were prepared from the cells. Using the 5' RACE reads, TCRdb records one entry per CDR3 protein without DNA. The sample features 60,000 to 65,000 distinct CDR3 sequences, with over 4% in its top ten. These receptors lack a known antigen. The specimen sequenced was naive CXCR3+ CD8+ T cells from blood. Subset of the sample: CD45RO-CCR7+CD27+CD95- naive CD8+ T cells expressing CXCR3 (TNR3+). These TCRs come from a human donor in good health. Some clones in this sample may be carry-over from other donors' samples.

CDR3 sequence: CSVEVASGGPYF. This chain connects TRBV29-1 to TRBJ2-3; TCRdb reports TRBD2, a call that lacks DNA to check it against. This CDR3 has 12 amino acids. Germline V gene lookup returns CDR1 SQVTM and CDR2 ANQGSEA.

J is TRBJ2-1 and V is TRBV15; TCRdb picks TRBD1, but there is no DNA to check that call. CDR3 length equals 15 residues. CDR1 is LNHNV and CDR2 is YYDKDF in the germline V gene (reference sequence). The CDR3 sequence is CATSSFGDTYNEQFF.

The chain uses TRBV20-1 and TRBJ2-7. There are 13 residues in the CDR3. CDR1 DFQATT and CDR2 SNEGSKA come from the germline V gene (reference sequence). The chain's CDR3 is CSARDGTVFKQYF.

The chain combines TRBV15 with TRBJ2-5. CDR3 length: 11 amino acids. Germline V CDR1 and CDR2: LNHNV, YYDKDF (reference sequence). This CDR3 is CATSRGETQYF.

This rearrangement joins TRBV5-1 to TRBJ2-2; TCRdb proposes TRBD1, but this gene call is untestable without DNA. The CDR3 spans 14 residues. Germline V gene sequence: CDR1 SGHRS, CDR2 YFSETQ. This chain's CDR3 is CASSPRGDTGELFF.

The CDR3 sequence: CSVAEGTESEAFF. V usage is TRBV29-1 and J usage is TRBJ1-1; the TCRdb call, TRBD1, lacks DNA for checking. CDR3 length: 13 amino acids. The germline CDR1 and CDR2 sequences are SQVTM and ANQGSEA.

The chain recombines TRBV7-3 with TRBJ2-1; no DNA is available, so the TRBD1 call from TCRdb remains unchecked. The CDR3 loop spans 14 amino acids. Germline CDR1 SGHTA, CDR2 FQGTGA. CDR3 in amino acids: CANSLTGQGPVEFF.

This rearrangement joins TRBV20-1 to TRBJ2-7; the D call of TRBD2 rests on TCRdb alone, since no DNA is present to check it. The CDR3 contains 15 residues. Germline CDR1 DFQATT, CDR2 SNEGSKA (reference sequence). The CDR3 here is CSARGLAGPSYEQYF.

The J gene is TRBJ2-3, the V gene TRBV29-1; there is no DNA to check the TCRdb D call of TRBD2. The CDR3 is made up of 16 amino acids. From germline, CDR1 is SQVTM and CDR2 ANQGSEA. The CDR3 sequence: CSVEVTSGESTDTQYF.

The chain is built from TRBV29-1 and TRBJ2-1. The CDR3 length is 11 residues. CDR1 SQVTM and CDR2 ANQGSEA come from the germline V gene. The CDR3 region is CSVVQNNEQFF.

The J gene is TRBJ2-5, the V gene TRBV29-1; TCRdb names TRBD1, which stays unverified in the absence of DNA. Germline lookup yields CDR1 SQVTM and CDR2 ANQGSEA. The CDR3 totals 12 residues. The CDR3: CSVVQGMETQNF.

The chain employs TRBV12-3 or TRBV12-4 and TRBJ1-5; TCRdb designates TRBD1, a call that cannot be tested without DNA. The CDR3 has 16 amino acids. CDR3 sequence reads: CASSSGGTGHNQPQHF.

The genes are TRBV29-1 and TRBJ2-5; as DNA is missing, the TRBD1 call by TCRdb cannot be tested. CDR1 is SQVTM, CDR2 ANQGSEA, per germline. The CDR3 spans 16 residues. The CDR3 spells CSVERQGRGLQETQYF.

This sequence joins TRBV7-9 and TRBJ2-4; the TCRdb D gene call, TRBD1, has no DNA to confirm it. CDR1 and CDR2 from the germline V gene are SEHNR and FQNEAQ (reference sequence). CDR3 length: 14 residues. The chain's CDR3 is CASSFGTGENIQYF.

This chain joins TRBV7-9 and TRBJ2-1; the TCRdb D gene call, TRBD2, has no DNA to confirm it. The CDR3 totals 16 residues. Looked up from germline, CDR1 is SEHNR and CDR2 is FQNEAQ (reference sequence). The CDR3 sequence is CASSPRTSGFGNEQFF.

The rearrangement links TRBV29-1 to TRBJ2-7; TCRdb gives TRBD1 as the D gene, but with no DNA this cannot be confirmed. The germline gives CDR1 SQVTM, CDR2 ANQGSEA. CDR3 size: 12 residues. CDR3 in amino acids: CSVGDTNYEQYF.

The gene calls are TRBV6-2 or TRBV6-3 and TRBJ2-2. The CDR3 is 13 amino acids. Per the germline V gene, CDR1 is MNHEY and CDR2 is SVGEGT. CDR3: CASSYIGAGELFF.

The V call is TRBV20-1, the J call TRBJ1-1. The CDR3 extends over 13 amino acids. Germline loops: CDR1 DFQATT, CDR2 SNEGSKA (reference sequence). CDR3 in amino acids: CSARLMEGTEAFF.

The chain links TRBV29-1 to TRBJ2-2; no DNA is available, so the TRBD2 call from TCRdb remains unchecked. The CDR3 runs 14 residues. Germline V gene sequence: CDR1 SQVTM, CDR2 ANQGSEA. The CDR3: CSGQAEGDTGELFF.

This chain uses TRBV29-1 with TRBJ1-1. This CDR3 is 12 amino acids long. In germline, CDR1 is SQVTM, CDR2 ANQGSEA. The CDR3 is CSGGTLNTEAFF.

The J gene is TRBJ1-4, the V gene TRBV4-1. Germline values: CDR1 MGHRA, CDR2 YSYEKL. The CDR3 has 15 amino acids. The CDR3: CASSQGRDPDFGLFF.

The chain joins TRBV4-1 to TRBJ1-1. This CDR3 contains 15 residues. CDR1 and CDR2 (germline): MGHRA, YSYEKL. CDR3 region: CASSQERQLNTEAFF.

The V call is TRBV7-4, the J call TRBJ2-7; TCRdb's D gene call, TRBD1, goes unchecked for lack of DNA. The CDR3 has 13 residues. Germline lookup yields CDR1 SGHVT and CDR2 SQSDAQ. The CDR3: CATRTPHPYERYF.

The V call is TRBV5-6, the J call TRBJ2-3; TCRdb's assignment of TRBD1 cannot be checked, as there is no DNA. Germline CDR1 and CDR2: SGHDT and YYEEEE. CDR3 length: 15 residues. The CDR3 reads CASSFGTGSTDTQYF.

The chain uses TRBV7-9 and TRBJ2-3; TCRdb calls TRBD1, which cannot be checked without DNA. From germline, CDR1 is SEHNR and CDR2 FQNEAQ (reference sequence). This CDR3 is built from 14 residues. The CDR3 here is CASSSRQSTDTQYF.

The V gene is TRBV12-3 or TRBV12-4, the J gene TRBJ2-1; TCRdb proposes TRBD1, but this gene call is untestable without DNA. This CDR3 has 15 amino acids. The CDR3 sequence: CASSSPLSGVGKQFF.

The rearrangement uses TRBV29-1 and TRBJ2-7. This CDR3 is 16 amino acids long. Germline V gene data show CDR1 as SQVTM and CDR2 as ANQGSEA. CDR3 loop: CSVEDPEDGRSYEQYF.